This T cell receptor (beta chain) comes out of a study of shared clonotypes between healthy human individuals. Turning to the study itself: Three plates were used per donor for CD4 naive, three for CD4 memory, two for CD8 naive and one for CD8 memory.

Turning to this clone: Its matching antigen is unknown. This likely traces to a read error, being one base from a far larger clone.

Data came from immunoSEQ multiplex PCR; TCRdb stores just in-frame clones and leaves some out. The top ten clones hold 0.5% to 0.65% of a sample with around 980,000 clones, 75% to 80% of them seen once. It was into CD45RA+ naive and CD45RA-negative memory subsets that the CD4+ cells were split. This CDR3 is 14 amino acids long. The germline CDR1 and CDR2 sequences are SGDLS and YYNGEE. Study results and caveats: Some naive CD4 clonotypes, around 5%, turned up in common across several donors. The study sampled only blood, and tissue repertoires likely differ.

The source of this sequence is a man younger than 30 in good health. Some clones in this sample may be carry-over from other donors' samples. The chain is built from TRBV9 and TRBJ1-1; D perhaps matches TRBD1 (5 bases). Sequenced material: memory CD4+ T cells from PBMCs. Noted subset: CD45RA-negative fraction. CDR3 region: CVSSVGPGGTEAFF. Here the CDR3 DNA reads TGTGTCAGCAGCGTAGGTCCCGGGGGCACTGAAGCTTTCTTT. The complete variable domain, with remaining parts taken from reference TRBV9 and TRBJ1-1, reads DSGVTQTPKHLITATGQRVTLRCSPRSGDLSVYWYQQSLDQGLQFLIQYYNGEERAKGNILERFSAQQFPDLHSELNLSSLELGDSALYFCVSSVGPGGTEAFFGQGTRLTVV.